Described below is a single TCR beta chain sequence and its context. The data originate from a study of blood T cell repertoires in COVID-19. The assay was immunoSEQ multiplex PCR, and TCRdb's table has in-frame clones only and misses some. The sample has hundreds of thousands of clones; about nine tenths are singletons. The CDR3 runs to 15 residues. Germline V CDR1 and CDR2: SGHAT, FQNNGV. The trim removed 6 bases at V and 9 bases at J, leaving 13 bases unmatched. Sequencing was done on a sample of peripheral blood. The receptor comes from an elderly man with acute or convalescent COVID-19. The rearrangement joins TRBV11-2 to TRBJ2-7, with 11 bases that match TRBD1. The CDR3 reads CASSPTGTGGSRQYF. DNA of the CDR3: TGTGCCAGCAGTCCTACCGGGACAGGGGGAAGCAGGCAGTACTTC.